This TCR beta chain was documented in a study of cytomegalovirus exposure and HLA in healthy donors. Study findings and constraints: Some V segments, including TRBV6-2 and TRBV6-3, were excluded as indistinguishable. In a later analysis, a missense DCLRE1C variant was linked to TCR beta V- and J-gene trimming. High sensitivity and specificity were reportedly achieved when the classifier diagnosed cytomegalovirus status.

As to this clone: Its antigen remains unknown.

The CDR3 has 17 amino acids. Between the trimmed V and J ends, which lost 6 bases and 0 bases, there was a span of 19 bases. CDR1 SGHTS and CDR2 YDEGEE come from the germline V gene. With 60 Vbeta and 13 Jbeta primers, the PCR was carried out. The data were produced by immunoSEQ multiplex PCR, yet TCRdb's version contains in-frame clones alone and is incomplete. The table lists more than 150,000 clones, roughly 77% of them singletons. The sequencing input was PBMCs. This sequence was found in a young woman in good health and CMV-seropositive. The chain couples TRBV5-8 to TRBJ1-3; D perhaps matches TRBD1 (6 bases). CDR3 amino acids: CASIFKTGVLSGNTIYF. CDR3 DNA: TGTGCCAGCATCTTTAAGACAGGCGTCCTCTCTGGAAACACCATATATTTT.